A single sample gave rise to the 30 T cell receptor beta chains below, sequenced in a study of blood T cells in healthy people across ages. A second PCR, run for about 7 to 11 cycles, used a sample-barcoded 5' primer plus a J-beta primer mix. From the 5' RACE reads, TCRdb called clonotypes with MiXCR, one entry per CDR3 protein. The table records around 320,000 distinct CDR3 sequences, around 30% of them present only once. The specimen was blood. The receptors originated from a woman aged 70-85 years in good health.

The table lists this clonotype with a few counts. The chain carries TRBV20-1 and TRBJ2-5; 7 bases agree with TRBD1. The CDR3 contains 15 residues. Per germline, CDR1 DFQATT and CDR2 SNEGSKA (reference sequence). J gave up 1 base and V 5 bases, and 10 bases lay outside the gene matches. CDR3 nucleotides: TGCAGTGCTCGAAAGACAGGGATGTCCCAAGAGACCCAGTACTTC. It translates to CSARKTGMSQETQYF.

V usage is TRBV4-2 and J usage is TRBJ2-5; tentatively, D is TRBD2 (5 bases). CDR3 length: 15 amino acids. The V gene lost 2 bases and the J gene lost 3 bases, with 13 bases spanning the gap. The germline V gene encodes CDR1 LGHNA and CDR2 YNFKEQ. CDR3 in amino acids: CASSQNIWTEETQYF. For the CDR3, the DNA is TGTGCCAGCAGCCAAAATATCTGGACTGAAGAGACCCAGTACTTC.

The chain has TRBV7-2 and TRBJ1-1; maybe TRBD1 (5 bases). The V end lost 0 bases, the J end lost 4 bases, and 15 bases lay between the germline ends. Germline V gene lookup returns CDR1 SGHTA and CDR2 FQGNSA. The CDR3 is 16 residues long. The CDR3 DNA sequence: TGTGCCAGCAGCTTAGCGTTGGGGCCGCGGGGCACTGAAGCTTTCTTT. As protein: CASSLALGPRGTEAFF.

This chain links TRBV7-9 with TRBJ1-2, with D possibly TRBD1 on 6 matching bases. Trimming pared 5 bases from V and 7 bases from J, leaving 26 bases between. The CDR3 covers 17 residues. CDR1 SEHNR and CDR2 FQNEAQ come from the germline V gene (reference sequence). CDR3 bases: TGTGCCAGCAGCCGGACAGACCAACGGGGGGAACGGGGTGGCTACACCTTC. It yields the protein CASSRTDQRGERGGYTF. The full variable domain, in which reference TRBV7-9 and TRBJ1-2 provide the parts outside the CDR3, is DTGVSQNPRHKITKRGQNVTFRCDPISEHNRLYWYRQTLGQGPEFLTYFQNEAQLEKSRLLSDRFSAERPKGSFSTLEIQRTEQGDSAMYLCASSRTDQRGERGGYTFGSGTRLTVV.

V gene TRBV29-1 combines with J gene TRBJ1-1; D gene unclear. This CDR3 comprises 11 residues. The V and J ends lost 4 bases and 9 bases respectively, with 12 bases between them. Germline V gives CDR1 SQVTM, CDR2 ANQGSEA. The CDR3 region has the DNA TGCAGCGTTGGGCCGGGGAACAAAGCTTTCTTT. Residues: CSVGPGNKAFF. Combining the CDR3 with reference TRBV29-1 and TRBJ1-1 gives the whole variable domain SAVISQKPSRDICQRGTSLTIQCQVDSQVTMMFWYRQQPGQSLTLIATANQGSEATYESGFVIDKFPISRPNLTFSTLTVSNMSPEDSSIYLCSVGPGNKAFFGQGTRLTVV.

In its sample, this clonotype was seen a few times. The rearrangement links TRBV12-3 or TRBV12-4 to TRBJ1-6; no reliable D call. CDR3 length equals 14 residues. Between the trimmed V and J ends, which lost 1 base and 12 bases, there was a span of 13 bases. The CDR3: CASSLGSGVGPLHF. The CDR3 nucleotides read TGTGCCAGCAGTTTAGGCTCAGGAGTCGGACCCCTCCACTTT.

This clonotype has only a few counts. The gene calls are TRBV19 and TRBJ2-7; D remains unclear. Near its end, the DNA agrees better with TRBJ2-5, so the J call may be wrong. CDR3 length equals 13 residues. The V gene's germline CDR1 is LNHDA and CDR2 SQIVND (reference sequence). The CDR3 loop reads CASRRIGQETQYF. The DNA of the CDR3 is TGTGCCAGTAGACGGATTGGACAAGAGACCCAGTACTTC.

In this sample, this clonotype turned up a few times. This rearrangement joins TRBV3-1 to TRBJ1-1; TRBD1 agrees at 10 bases. Unmatched junction bases numbered 4, after V lost 4 bases and J lost 5 bases. CDR1 and CDR2 from the germline V gene are LGHDT and YNNKEL (reference sequence). The CDR3 is 14 residues long. As DNA, the CDR3 is TGTGCCAGCAGCCTGACAGGGGGCCGGACTGAAGCTTTCTTT. The encoded protein is CASSLTGGRTEAFF.

There are a few counts of this clonotype. This rearrangement joins TRBV18 to TRBJ2-5; no definite D call. Per the germline V gene, CDR1 is KGHSH and CDR2 is LQKENI. Trimming pared 4 bases from V and 0 bases from J, leaving 3 bases between. The CDR3 has 12 residues. CDR3 sequence reads: CASSQYQETQYF. The CDR3 coding sequence is TGTGCCAGCTCACAGTACCAAGAGACCCAGTACTTC.

Notes on this clonotype: A clone one base away is much larger, so this may be a read error. The chain has TRBV20-1 and TRBJ1-2; 9 bases align to TRBD1. CDR1 is DFQATT, CDR2 SNEGSKA, per germline (reference sequence). The CDR3 length is 14 residues. CDR3 coding DNA: TGCAGTGCTAGAGAAGGGGACAGGGAGTATGGCTACGCCTTC. It is translated as CSAREGDREYGYAF.

V usage is TRBV6-5 and J usage is TRBJ2-1; D unclear. The V gene lost 7 bases and the J gene lost 6 bases, with 7 bases spanning the gap. The V gene's germline CDR1 is MNHEY and CDR2 SVGAGI. The CDR3 has 11 amino acids. The CDR3 loop reads CASIVGNEQFF. The CDR3 DNA reads TGTGCCAGCATTGTTGGCAATGAGCAGTTCTTC.

The V call is TRBV28, the J call TRBJ2-2; the D gene is possibly TRBD1 (6 bases). V lost 1 base to trimming and J lost 3 bases, with 12 bases between them. Germline CDR1 reads MDHEN; CDR2 reads SYDVKM. This CDR3 has 16 amino acids. The CDR3 loop reads CASSLSGTRHTGELFF. The CDR3 bases are TGTGCCAGCAGTTTATCCGGGACACGTCACACCGGGGAGCTGTTTTTT.

The J gene is TRBJ2-3, the V gene TRBV20-1, with 7 bases lining up with TRBD1. This CDR3 spans 13 amino acids. The junction had 9 bases not matched to a gene; V was cut back by 6 bases and J by 6 bases. Germline V gene lookup returns CDR1 DFQATT and CDR2 SNEGSKA (reference sequence). The CDR3 loop reads CSARQGSADTQYF. The CDR3, as DNA: TGCAGTGCCAGACAGGGCTCGGCGGATACGCAGTATTTT.

CDR3 loop: CAALPTSGLNNEQFF. The DNA of the CDR3 is TGTGCCGCTCTTCCGACTAGCGGGCTAAACAATGAGCAGTTCTTC. J is TRBJ2-1 and V is TRBV15; 10 nucleotides match TRBD2. Germline V gives CDR1 LNHNV, CDR2 YYDKDF (reference sequence). The CDR3 is 15 amino acids. V lost 11 bases to trimming and J lost 5 bases; unmatched junction nucleotides: 12.

This clonotype occurred many times. This sequence joins TRBV20-1 and TRBJ2-1; TRBD2 might be the D (6 bases). CDR1 and CDR2 (germline): DFQATT, SNEGSKA (reference sequence). This CDR3 contains 15 residues. The V gene lost 0 bases and the J gene lost 4 bases, with 13 bases spanning the gap. The CDR3: CSARDPGSRYNEQFF. As DNA, the CDR3 is TGCAGTGCTAGAGACCCCGGGAGTAGGTACAATGAGCAGTTCTTC.

The rearrangement joins TRBV7-2 to TRBJ2-7, with TRBD1 identical over 7 bases. The germline gives CDR1 SGHTA, CDR2 FQGNSA. V shed 1 base and J 6 bases; nucleotides not matched to a gene: 18. This CDR3 has 18 amino acids. The CDR3 DNA reads as TGTGCCAGCAGCTTAGACTCTATTGGGACAGACCGTACGCGCGAGCAGTACTTC. Protein: CASSLDSIGTDRTREQYF.

This clonotype was recorded a few times. The chain links TRBV4-1 to TRBJ1-4, with a tentative D call TRBD1 (5 bases). This CDR3 has 17 residues. The germline V gene encodes CDR1 MGHRA and CDR2 YSYEKL. With 0 bases removed from V and 2 bases from J, the gap between germline ends came to 13 bases. The CDR3 DNA is TGCGCCAGCAGCCAAGATAACCGCCGGGGGACTAATGAAAAACTGTTTTTT. This codes for CASSQDNRRGTNEKLFF.

The gene calls are TRBV28 and TRBJ2-7; D is ambiguous. The CDR3 loop spans 14 amino acids. V lost 5 bases and J lost 2, with 13 bases in between. Germline CDR1 is MDHEN and CDR2 is SYDVKM. The CDR3, as DNA: TGTGCCAGCAGTCCCTCTCCCAATACCTACGAGCAGTACTTC. Amino acids: CASSPSPNTYEQYF. The whole variable domain, remainder taken from reference TRBV28 and TRBJ2-7, is DVKVTQSSRYLVKRTGEKVFLECVQDMDHENMFWYRQDPGLGLRLIYFSYDVKMKEKGDIPEGYSVSREKKERFSLILESASTNQTSMYLCASSPSPNTYEQYFGPGTRLTVT.

V is TRBV20-1 and J is TRBJ2-3, with 11 bases lining up with TRBD2. From germline, CDR1 is DFQATT and CDR2 SNEGSKA (reference sequence). V lost 3 bases and J lost 8; bases outside the gene matches: 7. The CDR3 is 14 amino acids. The CDR3 DNA reads TGCAGTGCTAGGGATAGCGGGAGGGTCGGTACGCAGTATTTT. Encoded protein: CSARDSGRVGTQYF.

The chain joins TRBV20-1 to TRBJ1-4, with D possibly matching TRBD1 (6 bases). The V and J ends lost 1 base and 4 bases respectively, with 10 bases between them. Germline V gives CDR1 DFQATT, CDR2 SNEGSKA (reference sequence). The CDR3 is 14 residues long. The CDR3 loop reads CSARVGGGNEKLFF. The CDR3 DNA reads as TGCAGTGCTAGAGTCGGAGGGGGTAATGAAAAACTGTTTTTT.

This rearrangement joins TRBV4-1 to TRBJ1-4; D is perhaps TRBD1 (6 bases). CDR1 is MGHRA, CDR2 YSYEKL, per germline. V was trimmed by 1 base and J by 5 bases, leaving 23 bases between them. This CDR3 is built from 19 residues. CDR3 bases: TGCGCCAGCAGCCAAGCCCCCCGGGACACTCCTTGGTTAAATGAAAAACTGTTTTTT. The encoded protein is CASSQAPRDTPWLNEKLFF.

V and J are TRBV29-1 and TRBJ1-1; 8 positions agree with TRBD1. V gave up 6 bases and J gave up 8 bases; unmatched junction bases: 17. The CDR3 consists of 15 residues. Looked up from germline, CDR1 is SQVTM and CDR2 is ANQGSEA. Here the CDR3 DNA reads TGCAGCGTAAGCGCTGGGGGACAGGAATTATTCGAAGCTTTCTTT. Encoded protein: CSVSAGGQELFEAFF. The variable domain in full, completed from reference TRBV29-1 and TRBJ1-1, reads SAVISQKPSRDICQRGTSLTIQCQVDSQVTMMFWYRQQPGQSLTLIATANQGSEATYESGFVIDKFPISRPNLTFSTLTVSNMSPEDSSIYLCSVSAGGQELFEAFFGQGTRLTVV.

The chain joins TRBV7-2 to TRBJ1-5, with unresolved D. This CDR3 spans 15 amino acids. The germline gives CDR1 SGHTA, CDR2 FQGNSA. V lost 0 bases and J lost 1, with 7 bases in between. CDR3 nucleotides: TGTGCCAGCAGCTTAGCGGGCACGAGCAATCAGCCCCAGCATTTT. Its translation: CASSLAGTSNQPQHF. The full variable domain, its missing parts supplied by reference TRBV7-2 and TRBJ1-5, is GAGVSQSPSNKVTEKGKDVELRCDPISGHTALYWYRQSLGQGLEFLIYFQGNSAPDKSGLPSDRFSAERTGGSVSTLTIQRTQQEDSAVYLCASSLAGTSNQPQHFGDGTRLSIL.

This clonotype was detected a few times. The genes are TRBV4-1 and TRBJ2-1; no definite D call. CDR3 length: 13 residues. V was cut by 1 base and J by 5 bases, with 6 bases left in between. The germline gives CDR1 MGHRA, CDR2 YSYEKL. CDR3 sequence: CASSQVANNEQFF. CDR3 coding DNA: TGCGCCAGCAGCCAAGTGGCGAACAATGAGCAGTTCTTC.

There are a few counts of this clonotype. The junction differs from germline at one of its ends, possibly a read error. V gene TRBV5-1 combines with J gene TRBJ2-3, with a possible D match to TRBD2 (5 bases). In germline, CDR1 is SGHRS, CDR2 YFSETQ. The CDR3 extends over 14 amino acids. The CDR3 protein is CASSIERFTATQYF. As DNA, the CDR3 is TGCGCCAGCAGCATCGAGCGGTTCACAGCTACGCAGTATTTT.

This chain uses TRBV24-1 with TRBJ2-3; the D gene is possibly TRBD1 (5 bases). Germline CDR1 and CDR2: KGHDR and SFDVKD. The CDR3 contains 13 residues. Deletions cut 3 bases from V and 9 bases from J, with 12 bases between. CDR3 protein: CATSDPTGHTQYF. The CDR3 region has the DNA TGTGCCACCAGTGATCCTACTGGACACACGCAGTATTTT.

The rearrangement uses TRBV2 and TRBJ2-5; no clear D. The CDR3 length is 10 residues. Germline loops: CDR1 SNHLY, CDR2 FYNNEI. The V gene lost 4 bases and the J gene lost 5 bases, with 2 bases spanning the gap. The CDR3 loop is CASSVETQYF. The CDR3 coding sequence is TGTGCCAGCAGTGTTGAGACCCAGTACTTC.

The chain couples TRBV29-1 to TRBJ2-2; D is undetermined. CDR3 length equals 11 residues. V was trimmed by 5 bases and J by 8 bases, leaving 9 bases between them. Germline values: CDR1 SQVTM, CDR2 ANQGSEA. Here the CDR3 DNA reads TGCAGCGTTCAGCAAGAAGGGGAGCTGTTTTTT. It codes for CSVQQEGELFF.

CDR3 loop: CASRGTGSTDTQYF. The CDR3, as DNA: TGTGCCAGCAGGGGGACAGGATCCACAGATACGCAGTATTTT. The chain joins TRBV28 to TRBJ2-3; 8 nucleotides match TRBD1. V shed 6 bases and J 2 bases; nucleotides not matched to a gene: 4. Germline V CDR1 and CDR2: MDHEN, SYDVKM. The CDR3 sequence is 14 residues long. The variable domain in full, with the rest retrieved from reference TRBV28 and TRBJ2-3, is DVKVTQSSRYLVKRTGEKVFLECVQDMDHENMFWYRQDPGLGLRLIYFSYDVKMKEKGDIPEGYSVSREKKERFSLILESASTNQTSMYLCASRGTGSTDTQYFGPGTRLTVL.

V and J are TRBV10-3 and TRBJ1-1; 7 bases are shared with TRBD1. The CDR3 is 15 residues long. Trimming cost V 3 bases and J 2 bases; bases outside gene matches: 6. Germline assignment: CDR1 ENHRY and CDR2 SYGVKD. The CDR3 protein is CAISDPGQTNTEAFF. In nucleotides, the CDR3 is TGTGCCATCAGTGATCCGGGACAGACAAACACTGAAGCTTTCTTT.